This TCR beta chain was observed in a study of shared clonotypes between healthy human individuals. Donation came from healthy HIV-negative adults that had no recent acute infections or vaccinations. The study drew all its donors from Caucasian adults living in Nashville, Tennessee. Subsets obtained from CD4+ cells comprised CD45RA+ naive and CD45RA-negative memory cells. Trimming left V 0 bases short and J 1 base short, with 10 bases between. The CDR3 is made up of 15 amino acids. In germline, CDR1 is MGHRA, CDR2 YSYEKL. Assay used: immunoSEQ multiplex PCR; TCRdb lists only in-frame clones, some missing. The sample yields some 2,500,000 clones, approximately 90% seen once.

The sequence came from a man aged 18 to 35 in good health. Some clones in this sample may be carry-over from other donors' samples. Sequenced material: naive CD4+ T cells from PBMCs. Noted subset: CD45RA+ positively selected. This chain uses TRBV4-1 with TRBJ2-7; D not resolved. The CDR3 region has the DNA TGCGCCAGCAGCCAAGATATCCGCAGGTCCTACGAGCAGTACTTC. Translated: CASSQDIRRSYEQYF.